Listed here are 20 T cell receptor beta chains from one sample, sequenced in a study of regulatory T cells in long-lasting Graves disease. Building of the TCR beta libraries involved iRepertoire HTBI primers and Arm-PCR of CDR3 regions. Each CDR3 protein is one row after TCRdb ran MiXCR on the multiplex PCR reads. The sample shows approximately 480,000 distinct CDR3 sequences, around 15% of them seen only once. This sample's time point: newly diagnosed GD, antithyroid drugs for less than 3 months. Construction of the TCR library relied on RNA isolated from PBMCs. This sample also appeared in a second study, on T cells in Graves' hyperthyroidism and ophthalmopathy.

The sample here was peripheral blood mononuclear cells (PBMCs), taken at new diagnosis, from a patient treated with antithyroid drugs. These receptors were obtained from a man aged 40-50 years with Graves disease.

V gene TRBV7-9 combines with J gene TRBJ2-5, with TRBD2 identical over 8 bases. The germline gives CDR1 SEHNR, CDR2 FQNEAQ (reference sequence). This CDR3 contains 18 residues. J lost 2 bases, V lost 4 bases, and 15 bases had no gene match. The CDR3 spells CASSSDRGGRKIQETQYF. CDR3 nucleotides: TGTGCCAGCAGCTCCGACCGGGGGGGACGCAAAATTCAAGAGACCCAGTACTTC.

This clonotype was counted many times. CDR3 coding DNA: TGTGCCAGCAGTTACGGGCAGGGAGATGGCTACACCTTC. This translates into CASSYGQGDGYTF. The V call is TRBV6-5, the J call TRBJ1-2, with D perhaps matching TRBD1 (5 bases). The CDR3 is made up of 13 amino acids. V dropped 2 bases and J dropped 6 bases, with 10 bases sitting between them. CDR1 and CDR2 (germline): MNHEY, SVGAGI.

The V and J genes are TRBV6-1 and TRBJ1-1; D remains unclear. CDR3 length: 14 amino acids. The germline CDR1 and CDR2 sequences are MNHNS and SASEGT. V gave up 7 bases and J gave up 0 bases, with 12 bases separating them. The CDR3 DNA sequence: TGTGCCAGCACTGACGGACCCATGAACACTGAAGCTTTCTTT. Translation: CASTDGPMNTEAFF.

At least ten counts were recorded for this clonotype. The chain employs TRBV20-1 and TRBJ1-4; 10 positions agree with TRBD1. Germline V gives CDR1 DFQATT, CDR2 SNEGSKA (reference sequence). Trimming took 4 bases from V and 5 from J; bases not matched to a gene: 4. This CDR3 has 14 residues. CDR3 nucleotides: TGCAGTGCTACACCGGGACAGGGGAATGAAAAACTGTTTTTT. Its protein product is CSATPGQGNEKLFF.

A note on this clonotype: A far larger clone is a single base away, which makes a read error likely. The V gene is TRBV11-2, the J gene TRBJ2-3; 9 positions agree with TRBD1. The J call may be incorrect, as the DNA end agrees better with TRBJ2-5. This CDR3 has 15 amino acids. Germline CDR1 SGHAT, CDR2 FQNNGV. The DNA of the CDR3 is TGTGCCAGCAGCTTAGAGACAGGGGGTATGAAGACCCAGTACTTC. This encodes CASSLETGGMKTQYF.

There are many counts of this clonotype. The J gene is TRBJ2-2, the V gene TRBV11-3; D gene unclear. V lost 5 bases and J lost 4, with 14 bases in between. The CDR3 has 15 amino acids. CDR1 SGHNT and CDR2 YENEEA come from the germline V gene. CDR3 DNA: TGTGCCAGCAGCGATAGGGTTAAAGGCACCGGGGAGCTGTTTTTT. It codes for CASSDRVKGTGELFF.

J is TRBJ2-7 and V is TRBV25-1; D ambiguous. This CDR3 has 14 amino acids. V was clipped by 2 bases and J by 3 bases, with 11 bases between them. From germline, CDR1 is MGHDK and CDR2 SYGVNS. Here the CDR3 reads CASSEGVFGYEQYF. CDR3 in DNA: TGTGCCAGCAGTGAAGGGGTCTTTGGCTACGAGCAGTACTTC.

The gene calls are TRBV6-1 and TRBJ1-2; D is unclear. The CDR3 loop spans 13 amino acids. The germline CDR1 and CDR2 sequences are MNHNS and SASEGT. V was clipped by 7 bases and J by 6 bases, with 15 bases between them. CDR3 sequence: CASTPSTFHGYTF. CDR3 bases: TGTGCCAGCACCCCTAGTACCTTCCATGGCTACACCTTC.

This chain joins TRBV28 and TRBJ2-7, with D maybe TRBD2 (5 bases). The V gene's germline CDR1 is MDHEN and CDR2 SYDVKM. CDR3 length: 13 residues. Trimming left V 6 bases short and J 2 bases short, with 11 bases between. The CDR3 region is CASRGGEAYEQYF. CDR3 DNA sequence: TGTGCCAGCAGAGGAGGCGAGGCCTACGAGCAGTACTTC.

The V and J genes are TRBV18 and TRBJ1-2, with TRBD1 matching 8 bases. CDR3 size: 17 residues. V was pared by 3 bases and J by 1 base, with 10 bases of the junction left unmatched. Germline assignment: CDR1 KGHSH and CDR2 LQKENI. Here the CDR3 reads CASSPDTGQGLNYGYTF. The CDR3 bases are TGTGCCAGCTCACCTGACACCGGACAGGGACTTAACTATGGCTACACCTTC.

This clonotype occurred many times. The rearrangement uses TRBV11-2 and TRBJ2-5; no definite D call. Germline lookup yields CDR1 SGHAT and CDR2 FQNNGV. CDR3 length: 13 residues. Trimming removed 0 bases at V and 3 bases at J, with 5 bases between. The DNA for the CDR3 is TGTGCCAGCAGCTTAGACTCAAAAGAGACCCAGTACTTC. It yields the protein CASSLDSKETQYF.

Comment on this clonotype: This may arise from a read error, as a much more abundant clone is one base away. Because it lacks the conserved phenylalanine or tryptophan at the end, this CDR3 is likely a read error. The chain is built from TRBV28 and TRBJ2-5; 7 bases match TRBD2. V lost 8 bases to trimming and J lost 5 bases; unmatched junction nucleotides: 11. Germline CDR1 reads MDHEN; CDR2 reads SYDVKM. The CDR3 consists of 14 residues. Here the CDR3 reads CASANLAGRETQYL. CDR3 DNA: TGTGCCAGCGCAAACCTAGCCGGGAGGGAGACCCAGTACCTC.

This clonotype was detected many times. The V gene is TRBV12-3 or TRBV12-4, the J gene TRBJ1-2; 7 bases agree with TRBD1. The CDR3 contains 15 residues. The junction had 5 bases not matched to a gene; V was cut back by 4 bases and J by 0 bases. CDR3 loop: CASSSRDSANYGYTF. CDR3 nucleotide sequence: TGTGCCAGCAGTTCCCGGGACAGCGCTAACTATGGCTACACCTTC.

There are many counts of this clonotype. The CDR3 is CASSPSTTESPYNEQFF. DNA for the CDR3: TGTGCCAGCAGTCCCTCAACAACGGAGTCCCCCTACAATGAGCAGTTCTTC. V and J are TRBV28 and TRBJ2-1, with D uncertain. Germline CDR1 MDHEN, CDR2 SYDVKM. The CDR3 sequence is 17 residues long. The ends were cut back, 5 bases at V and 2 bases at J, with 19 bases in the middle.

There are many counts of this clonotype. The chain uses TRBV13 and TRBJ2-3, with 7 bases identical to TRBD1. Per the germline V gene, CDR1 is PRHDT and CDR2 is FYEKMQ (reference sequence). V shed 5 bases, J shed 4 bases, and the junction held 15 bases outside the gene matches. The length of the CDR3 is 17 residues. CDR3 sequence: CASSQPPGTGDSDTQYF. CDR3 in DNA: TGTGCCAGCAGCCAACCGCCGGGAACAGGGGATTCAGATACGCAGTATTTT.

This clonotype was seen at least ten times. CDR3 bases: TGTGCCAGCAGTTCGGGGCAGGTCCGTTCCTACGAGCAGTACTTC. Residues: CASSSGQVRSYEQYF. This chain uses TRBV12-3 or TRBV12-4 with TRBJ2-7; the D gene could be TRBD1 or TRBD2 (5 bases each). V lost 4 bases to trimming and J lost 1 base, with 14 bases between them. CDR3 size: 15 residues.

As regards this clonotype: This likely traces to a read error, being one base from a far larger clone. The chain joins TRBV15 to TRBJ2-1, with D possibly matching TRBD2 (6 bases). Trimming shortened V by 5 bases and J by 10 bases, and 12 bases separated the two germline ends. The germline V gene encodes CDR1 LNHNV and CDR2 YYDKDF (reference sequence). This CDR3 comprises 12 residues. The DNA of the CDR3 is TGTGCCACCAGCGTTGGGGGGTACGAGCAGTTCTTC. Residues: CATSVGGYEQFF.

In the case of this clonotype: At one end, the junction sequence differs from germline, possibly due to a read error. This chain joins TRBV28 and TRBJ2-1; weak D call: TRBD1 (6 bases). Germline V gene lookup returns CDR1 MDHEN and CDR2 SYDVKM. The CDR3 contains 12 residues. The CDR3: CAGRTGFYEQFF. The CDR3 DNA reads as TGTGCCGGCAGAACAGGGTTCTATGAGCAGTTCTTC.

This clonotype was counted a few times. The germline gene is not matched at one end of the junction; a read error may be the cause. The V and J genes are TRBV5-1 and TRBJ2-7; D perhaps matches TRBD2 (5 bases). The CDR3 sequence is 14 residues long. Germline CDR1 SGHRS, CDR2 YFSETQ. The CDR3, as DNA: TGCGCCAGCAGCTTGGACGTGCGGGCCTACGCGCAGTACTTC. It yields the protein CASSLDVRAYAQYF.

The rearrangement links TRBV7-9 to TRBJ1-4, with a tentative D call TRBD1 (5 bases). CDR3 length equals 14 residues. With 1 base removed from V and 7 bases from J, the gap between germline ends came to 10 bases. Germline V gene sequence: CDR1 SEHNR, CDR2 FQNEAQ (reference sequence). CDR3 residues: CASSLVGLAEKLFF. The DNA of the CDR3 is TGTGCCAGCAGCTTAGTGGGGCTGGCTGAAAAACTGTTTTTT.